Listed here are 27 T cell receptor beta chains from one sample, sequenced in a study of blood T cells in healthy people across ages. A sample-barcoded 5' primer and a J-beta primer mix were used in a second PCR of about 7 to 12 cycles. TCRdb independently ran MiXCR on the 5' RACE reads; one entry per CDR3 protein. The table shows about 800,000 distinct CDR3 sequences, with around 50% occurring only once. Sequenced input: blood. These receptors came from a man older than 75 in good health.

This clonotype was recorded many times. The CDR3 region is CASSLGSGTYNEQFF. Here the CDR3 DNA reads TGCGCCAGCAGCTTAGGTAGCGGGACGTACAATGAGCAGTTCTTC. The rearrangement uses TRBV5-1 and TRBJ2-1; 8 bases agree with TRBD2. The CDR3 sequence is 15 residues long. The trim removed 2 bases at V and 4 bases at J, leaving 5 bases unmatched. Germline V gene lookup returns CDR1 SGHRS and CDR2 YFSETQ.

The rearrangement uses TRBV29-1 and TRBJ2-1; D is tentatively TRBD1 or TRBD2 (5 bases each). Germline-derived CDR1 and CDR2 are SQVTM and ANQGSEA. The CDR3 consists of 14 residues. V was pared by 8 bases and J by 6 bases, with 20 bases between. CDR3 nucleotide sequence: TGCAGCTCCGGCGACCTTGGGGACGTCAATGAGCAGTTCTTC. Protein: CSSGDLGDVNEQFF.

This clonotype was seen more than once but under ten times. V usage is TRBV9 and J usage is TRBJ1-2, with D perhaps matching TRBD1 (5 bases). This CDR3 is built from 14 residues. Trimming took 0 bases from V and 4 from J, leaving 10 bases between them. Looked up from germline, CDR1 is SGDLS and CDR2 is YYNGEE. This chain's CDR3 is CASSVEGAGYGYTF. The CDR3 nucleotides read TGTGCCAGCAGCGTAGAAGGGGCAGGCTATGGCTACACCTTC. Complete variable domain (other parts from reference TRBV9 and TRBJ1-2): DSGVTQTPKHLITATGQRVTLRCSPRSGDLSVYWYQQSLDQGLQFLIQYYNGEERAKGNILERFSAQQFPDLHSELNLSSLELGDSALYFCASSVEGAGYGYTFGSGTRLTVV.

This clonotype was seen a few times. The V call is TRBV7-2, the J call TRBJ2-5; 7 bases are shared with TRBD1. The CDR3 has 14 amino acids. V shed 8 bases and J 11 bases; nucleotides not matched to a gene: 17. The germline V gene has CDR1 SGHTA and CDR2 FQGNSA. In DNA, the CDR3 is TGTGCCAGCGCCCAGGGGGTAGGTTACAATGAGCAGTACTTC. This codes for CASAQGVGYNEQYF. The entire variable domain, with the rest obtained from reference TRBV7-2 and TRBJ2-5, is as follows: GAGVSQSPSNKVTEKGKDVELRCDPISGHTALYWYRQSLGQGLEFLIYFQGNSAPDKSGLPSDRFSAERTGGSVSTLTIQRTQQEDSAVYLCASAQGVGYNEQYFGPGTRLLVL.

This clonotype was found many times. The chain combines TRBV20-1 with TRBJ1-2; D gene ambiguous. V was cut by 6 bases and J by 5 bases, with 19 bases left in between. This CDR3 contains 14 residues. Germline V gene lookup returns CDR1 DFQATT and CDR2 SNEGSKA (reference sequence). The DNA of the CDR3 is TGCAGTGCCCCACGACGGTCTTTAGGGTATGGCTACACCTTC. This encodes CSAPRRSLGYGYTF.

The chain joins TRBV7-2 to TRBJ2-7; D is uncertain. CDR3 size: 13 residues. The V gene lost 5 bases and the J gene lost 3 bases, with 11 bases spanning the gap. From germline, CDR1 is SGHTA and CDR2 FQGNSA. Here the CDR3 DNA reads TGTGCCAGCAGCAAGGCCCAGCGCTACGAGCAGTACTTC. Translating gives CASSKAQRYEQYF.

Comment on this clonotype: A clone one base away is much larger, so this may be a read error. The genes are TRBV29-1 and TRBJ2-1, with 9 bases that match TRBD1. Judging by the DNA end, TRBJ2-7 fits better; the J call may be wrong. This CDR3 contains 15 residues. Germline-derived CDR1 and CDR2 are SQVTM and ANQGSEA. CDR3 bases: TGCAGCGTTTGGGACAGGGCAAGGTCCTACAATGAGCAGTACTTC. Protein: CSVWDRARSYNEQYF.

The chain links TRBV7-2 to TRBJ2-5; D possibly corresponds to TRBD1 (5 bases). CDR1 SGHTA and CDR2 FQGNSA come from the germline V gene. The CDR3 is made up of 12 amino acids. V dropped 0 bases and J dropped 11 bases, with 10 bases sitting between them. CDR3 residues: CASSLAGAKQYF. DNA of the CDR3: TGTGCCAGCAGCTTAGCAGGGGCTAAGCAGTACTTC.

The chain carries TRBV7-2 and TRBJ2-4; 8 bases match TRBD1. The CDR3 extends over 16 amino acids. Germline V lookup: CDR1 SGHTA, CDR2 FQGNSA. With V trimmed by 5 bases and J by 6 bases, 12 bases remained unmatched. The chain's CDR3 is CASSPSDRAEGNIQYF. CDR3 sequence (DNA): TGTGCCAGCAGCCCCTCGGACAGGGCGGAAGGAAACATTCAGTACTTC.

This clonotype appeared a few times. The J gene is TRBJ2-1, the V gene TRBV2; 8 bases agree with TRBD1. The V and J ends lost 7 bases and 8 bases, in that order; junction bases with no gene match: 4. The germline CDR1 and CDR2 sequences are SNHLY and FYNNEI. The CDR3 consists of 12 residues. Here the CDR3 reads CASNRGVDEQFF. CDR3 bases: TGTGCCAGCAACAGGGGGGTGGATGAGCAGTTCTTC.

The rearrangement links TRBV5-1 to TRBJ2-1; the D gene is possibly TRBD2 (6 bases). The CDR3 is 15 amino acids. Per germline, CDR1 SGHRS and CDR2 YFSETQ. Trimming left V 7 bases short and J 4 bases short, with 18 bases between. DNA for the CDR3: TGCGCCAGCTCCTCCCCCGGGGGAGTTTACAATGAGCAGTTCTTC. Its translation: CASSSPGGVYNEQFF. The full variable domain, its missing parts supplied by reference TRBV5-1 and TRBJ2-1, is KAGVTQTPRYLIKTRGQQVTLSCSPISGHRSVSWYQQTPGQGLQFLFEYFSETQRNKGNFPGRFSGRQFSNSRSEMNVSTLELGDSALYLCASSSPGGVYNEQFFGPGTRLTVL.

The chain couples TRBV20-1 to TRBJ2-1; 8 nucleotides align to TRBD2. Per the germline V gene, CDR1 is DFQATT and CDR2 is SNEGSKA (reference sequence). J was trimmed by 12 bases and V by 0 bases; bases with no gene match: 4. CDR3 length equals 12 residues. The DNA of the CDR3 is TGCAGTGCTAGAGAATCGGGAGGGCCGCAGTTCTTC. Protein sequence: CSARESGGPQFF.

The chain uses TRBV29-1 and TRBJ2-1; D might be TRBD1 (7 bases). CDR3 size: 14 residues. The V and J ends lost 3 bases and 9 bases respectively, with 18 bases between them. The germline V gene has CDR1 SQVTM and CDR2 ANQGSEA. The CDR3 nucleotides are TGCAGCGTTGAGTTTCAGGCAGGGGGGACTGAGCAGTTCTTC. It specifies CSVEFQAGGTEQFF.

CDR3 amino acids: CSASPGTGRYNSPLHF. The CDR3 DNA is TGCAGTGCTAGCCCGGGAACAGGTCGATATAATTCACCCCTCCACTTT. V is TRBV20-1 and J is TRBJ1-6, with D possibly being TRBD1 (5 bases). Trimming left V 3 bases short and J 4 bases short, with 16 bases between. The length of the CDR3 is 16 residues. The V gene's germline CDR1 is DFQATT and CDR2 SNEGSKA (reference sequence).

As for this clonotype: Given a much more abundant clone one base away, this may be a read error. This sequence joins TRBV7-9 and TRBJ1-2; 8 bases agree with TRBD1. The CDR3 runs to 16 residues. The germline CDR1 and CDR2 sequences are SEHNR and FQNEAQ (reference sequence). This chain's CDR3 is CVSSSDRVIVKDGYTF. In nucleotides, the CDR3 is TGTGTCAGCAGTTCGGACAGGGTAATCGTAAAGGATGGCTACACCTTC.

This rearrangement joins TRBV10-3 to TRBJ2-2; D may be TRBD1 or TRBD2 (5 bases each). Trimming removed 9 bases at V and 5 bases at J, with 19 bases between. The germline gives CDR1 ENHRY, CDR2 SYGVKD. This CDR3 contains 15 residues. The DNA of the CDR3 is TGTGCCATGGGAACCGGGACGATCGGGACCGGGGAGCTGTTTTTT. Protein sequence: CAMGTGTIGTGELFF.

The chain carries TRBV7-2 and TRBJ1-6, with D maybe TRBD1 (6 bases). V dropped 4 bases and J dropped 9 bases, with 13 bases sitting between them. This CDR3 is 14 amino acids long. Germline-derived CDR1 and CDR2 are SGHTA and FQGNSA. The CDR3 DNA follows: TGTGCCAGCAGCTCTGACAGGCCACTTTCACCCCTCCACTTT. Residues: CASSSDRPLSPLHF.

The J gene is TRBJ1-3, the V gene TRBV20-1; 8 nucleotides line up with TRBD1. From germline, CDR1 is DFQATT and CDR2 SNEGSKA (reference sequence). With 6 bases clipped from V and 3 bases from J, the junction kept 7 bases outside the gene matches. The CDR3 sequence is 14 residues long. The CDR3, as DNA: TGCAGTGCCGAACAGGGGGGTGGTGGAAACACCATATATTTT. It is translated as CSAEQGGGGNTIYF.

In the case of this clonotype: A much larger clone lies one base from this, so it may be a read error. V and J are TRBV12-3 or TRBV12-4 and TRBJ1-2; 8 bases match TRBD1. There are 16 residues in the CDR3. CDR3 coding DNA: TGTGCCAGGAGTTTAGGCATACGCGGGACAGGACGAGGCTACACCTTC. Amino acid sequence: CARSLGIRGTGRGYTF.

Comments on this clonotype: The conserved final phenylalanine or tryptophan is absent from the CDR3, which likely points to a read error. CDR3 bases: TGCGCCAGCAGCCAAGATGGGCTAGCGGGATCCTCCTACGAGCAGTACTAC. It specifies CASSQDGLAGSSYEQYY. The J gene is TRBJ2-7, the V gene TRBV4-1, with 9 positions matching TRBD2. This CDR3 comprises 17 residues. V lost 0 bases to trimming and J lost 0 bases; unmatched junction nucleotides: 6. The germline V gene has CDR1 MGHRA and CDR2 YSYEKL.

V is TRBV9 and J is TRBJ2-7; the D is unclear. From germline, CDR1 is SGDLS and CDR2 YYNGEE. The CDR3 has 15 amino acids. V was cut by 4 bases and J by 0 bases, with 14 bases left in between. The CDR3 nucleotides are TGTGCCAGCAGCCCCGGACGGCTCACCTCCTACGAGCAGTACTTC. It codes for CASSPGRLTSYEQYF.

The CDR3 coding sequence is TGTGCCAGCAGTGAATTACTCGGCGGGGATGAGCAGTTCTTC. It codes for CASSELLGGDEQFF. The chain carries TRBV25-1 and TRBJ2-1; tentatively, D is TRBD2 (6 bases). The length of the CDR3 is 14 residues. Germline loops: CDR1 MGHDK, CDR2 SYGVNS. V gave up 1 base and J gave up 8 bases, with 12 bases separating them.

This clonotype appeared a few times. The chain uses TRBV28 and TRBJ2-2; 10 nucleotides match TRBD2. Trimming removed 3 bases from V and 3 bases from J; junction bases left unmatched: 7. The CDR3 runs 17 residues. The germline V gene encodes CDR1 MDHEN and CDR2 SYDVKM. The DNA of the CDR3 is TGTGCCAGCAGTTTTCTAGCGGGAGACGCCGACACCGGGGAGCTGTTTTTT. This translates into CASSFLAGDADTGELFF.

The rearrangement links TRBV20-1 to TRBJ2-7, with D possibly TRBD2 on 5 matching bases. Germline-derived CDR1 and CDR2 are DFQATT and SNEGSKA (reference sequence). V lost 0 bases and J lost 7, with 10 bases in between. The CDR3 extends over 12 amino acids. The CDR3 nucleotides are TGCAGTGCTAGAGAACTAGATAGGGAGCAGTACTTC. This codes for CSARELDREQYF.

A note on this clonotype: The junction and the germline gene differ at one end; a read error may be behind it. The gene calls are TRBV6-2 or TRBV6-3 and TRBJ2-1; a weak D match, TRBD2 (5 bases). Germline-derived CDR1 and CDR2 are MNHEY and SVGEGT. The CDR3 is 15 residues long. This CDR3 reads CASSPAGSSHNEQFF. CDR3 nucleotide sequence: TGTGCCAGCAGTCCGGCTGGGAGCTCCCACAATGAGCAGTTCTTC.

The table lists this clonotype with a few counts. The chain employs TRBV9 and TRBJ2-5, with TRBD1 identical over 8 bases. The CDR3 is 16 residues long. CDR1 SGDLS and CDR2 YYNGEE come from the germline V gene. J was trimmed by 5 bases and V by 3 bases; bases with no gene match: 12. The DNA for the CDR3 is TGTGCCAGCAGCGCAACAGGGGGGCCGACTTGGGAGACCCAGTACTTC. This sequence encodes CASSATGGPTWETQYF.

Concerning this clonotype: A single base separates this from a much larger clone, so it may be a read error. The V gene is TRBV10-3, the J gene TRBJ2-7, with D hard to call. Looked up from germline, CDR1 is ENHRY and CDR2 is SYGVKD. This CDR3 spans 12 amino acids. This CDR3 reads CVISEIGREQYF. In DNA, the CDR3 is TGTGTCATCAGTGAGATAGGGCGCGAGCAGTACTTC.